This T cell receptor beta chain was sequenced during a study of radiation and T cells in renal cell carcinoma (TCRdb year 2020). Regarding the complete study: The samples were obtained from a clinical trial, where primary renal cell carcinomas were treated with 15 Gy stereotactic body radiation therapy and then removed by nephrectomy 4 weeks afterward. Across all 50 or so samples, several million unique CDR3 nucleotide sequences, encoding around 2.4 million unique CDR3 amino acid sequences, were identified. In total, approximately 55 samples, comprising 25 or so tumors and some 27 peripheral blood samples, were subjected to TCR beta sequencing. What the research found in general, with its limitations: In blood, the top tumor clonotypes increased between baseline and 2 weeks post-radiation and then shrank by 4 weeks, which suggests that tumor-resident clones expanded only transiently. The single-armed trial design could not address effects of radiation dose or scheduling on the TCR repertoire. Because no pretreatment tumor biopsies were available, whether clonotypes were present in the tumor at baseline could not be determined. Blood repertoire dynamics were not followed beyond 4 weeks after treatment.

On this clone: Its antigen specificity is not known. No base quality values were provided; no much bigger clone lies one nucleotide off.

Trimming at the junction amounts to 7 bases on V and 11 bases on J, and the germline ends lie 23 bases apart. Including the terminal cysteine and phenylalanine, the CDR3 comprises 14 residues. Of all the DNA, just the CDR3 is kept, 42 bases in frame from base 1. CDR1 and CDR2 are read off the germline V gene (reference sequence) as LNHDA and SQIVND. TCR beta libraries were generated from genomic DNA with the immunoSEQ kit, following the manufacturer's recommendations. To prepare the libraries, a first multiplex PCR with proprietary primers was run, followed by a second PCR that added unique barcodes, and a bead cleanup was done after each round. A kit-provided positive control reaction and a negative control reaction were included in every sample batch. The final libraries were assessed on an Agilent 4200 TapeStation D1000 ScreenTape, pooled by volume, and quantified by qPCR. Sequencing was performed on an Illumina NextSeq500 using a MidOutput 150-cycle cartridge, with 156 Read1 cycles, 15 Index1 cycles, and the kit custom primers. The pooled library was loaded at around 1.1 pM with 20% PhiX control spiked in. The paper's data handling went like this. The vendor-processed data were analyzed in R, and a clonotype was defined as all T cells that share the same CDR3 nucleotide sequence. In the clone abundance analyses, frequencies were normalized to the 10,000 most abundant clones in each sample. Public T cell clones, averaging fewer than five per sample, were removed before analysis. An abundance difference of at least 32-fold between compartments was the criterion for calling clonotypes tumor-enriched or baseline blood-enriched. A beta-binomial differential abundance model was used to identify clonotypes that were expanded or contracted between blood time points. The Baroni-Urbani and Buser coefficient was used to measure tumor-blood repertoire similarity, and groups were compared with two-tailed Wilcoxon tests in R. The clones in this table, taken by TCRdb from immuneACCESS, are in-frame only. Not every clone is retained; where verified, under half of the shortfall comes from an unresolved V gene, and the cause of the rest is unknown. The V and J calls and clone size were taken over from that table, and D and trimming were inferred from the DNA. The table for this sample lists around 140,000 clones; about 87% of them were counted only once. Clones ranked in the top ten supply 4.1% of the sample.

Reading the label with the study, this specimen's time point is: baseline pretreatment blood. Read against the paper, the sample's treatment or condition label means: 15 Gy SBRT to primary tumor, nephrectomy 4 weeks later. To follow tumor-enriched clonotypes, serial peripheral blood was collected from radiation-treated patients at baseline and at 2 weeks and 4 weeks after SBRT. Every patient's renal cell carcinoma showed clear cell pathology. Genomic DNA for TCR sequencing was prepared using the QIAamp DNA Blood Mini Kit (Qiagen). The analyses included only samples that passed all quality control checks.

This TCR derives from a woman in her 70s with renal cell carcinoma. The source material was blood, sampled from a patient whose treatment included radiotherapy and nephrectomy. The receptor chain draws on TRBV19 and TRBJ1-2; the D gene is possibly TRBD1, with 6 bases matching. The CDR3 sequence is CASTSTGTPNKYTF. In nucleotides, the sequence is TGTGCCAGTACCTCCACTGGGACACCCAACAAGTACACCTTC.